The T cell receptor (beta chain) under discussion was sequenced for a study of blood T cell repertoires in COVID-19. Study at large: Material from acute and convalescent COVID-19 was sourced from the United States, Italy and Spain. PBMCs, B-cell-depleted T cells, or T cells were the source of the cDNA or gDNA that made up the material.

The CDR3 consists of 14 residues. Germline CDR1 and CDR2: LGHDT and YNNKEL (reference sequence). Trimming stripped 1 base from V and 9 bases from J, with 13 bases between. Per the study methods: Amplification with reference gene primers provided the estimates of nucleated cell counts. The assay was immunoSEQ multiplex PCR, and TCRdb's table has in-frame clones only and misses some. V, J and clone size are those of that table, while D and trimming were read from the DNA. Of some 300,000 clones in the sample, around nine tenths were seen once. Sequences were obtained from peripheral blood. The receptor comes from a man in his 70s with acute or convalescent COVID-19. V is TRBV3-1 (or the pseudogene TRBV3-2) and J is TRBJ2-1; D is possibly TRBD2 (6 bases). CDR3 bases: TGTGCCAGCAGCCAAGGACTAGAACACACTGAGCAGTTCTTC. Its protein is CASSQGLEHTEQFF.